One sample yielded the 10 T cell receptor beta chains listed below, sequenced in a study of cytomegalovirus exposure and HLA in healthy donors. This PCR relied on a set of 60 Vbeta primers and 13 Jbeta primers. Only in-frame clones appear in the TCRdb table, and some are missing; sequencing was by immunoSEQ multiplex PCR. This table has 150,000 to 200,000 clones, 80% to 85% appearing once. Sequenced sample: PBMCs. The receptors derive from a boy aged 5-17 years in good health and CMV-seronegative.

CDR3 nucleotides: TGCGCCAGCAGCCAAGTATGGGGGGAAACCTACAATGAGCAGTTCTTC. This sequence encodes CASSQVWGETYNEQFF. This chain connects TRBV4-3 to TRBJ2-1; the D gene is possibly TRBD2 (6 bases). This CDR3 has 16 amino acids. Trimming cost V 1 base and J 2 bases, with 12 bases left between them. The germline gives CDR1 LGHNA, CDR2 YSLEER.

This clone was observed a handful of times. The rearrangement links TRBV4-1 to TRBJ2-1; 8 nucleotides align to TRBD1. Trimming took 4 bases from V and 8 from J; bases not matched to a gene: 7. Per germline, CDR1 MGHRA and CDR2 YSYEKL. The CDR3 totals 14 residues. The CDR3 nucleotides are TGCGCCAGCAGCCTGACAGGGGTGGTCGATGAGCAGTTCTTC. It encodes CASSLTGVVDEQFF.

The chain combines TRBV14 with TRBJ2-5; 9 bases agree with TRBD2. The CDR3 extends over 14 amino acids. The V segment lost 4 bases and the J segment 2 bases; nucleotides outside the gene matches: 2. Germline loops: CDR1 SGHDN, CDR2 FVKESK. The CDR3 sequence is CASSLAGVQETQYF. CDR3 bases: TGTGCCAGCAGCCTAGCGGGAGTTCAAGAGACCCAGTACTTC.

The V gene is TRBV6-1, the J gene TRBJ2-1; 7 nucleotides agree with TRBD2. The CDR3 covers 14 residues. Germline loops: CDR1 MNHNS, CDR2 SASEGT. Germline trimming cut 6 bases from V and 3 bases from J; bases unmatched to any gene: 5. CDR3 amino acids: CASRESGIYNEQFF. Written as DNA, the CDR3 is TGTGCCAGCAGAGAGAGCGGGATCTACAATGAGCAGTTCTTC.

The chain combines TRBV4-1 with TRBJ1-6; possibly TRBD1 for D (5 bases). CDR3 size: 15 residues. The germline gives CDR1 MGHRA, CDR2 YSYEKL. The ends were cut back, 5 bases at V and 5 bases at J, with 13 bases in the middle. CDR3 protein: CASSGPGLDNSPLHF. CDR3 nucleotides: TGCGCCAGCAGCGGGCCGGGACTGGATAATTCACCCCTCCACTTT.

J is TRBJ1-5 and V is TRBV5-8, with a tentative D call TRBD1 (6 bases). The CDR3 length is 17 residues. V was trimmed by 4 bases and J by 0 bases, leaving 17 bases between them. From germline, CDR1 is SGHTS and CDR2 YDEGEE. CDR3 residues: CASSATQGAYSNQPQHF. The CDR3 DNA reads TGTGCCAGCAGCGCTACACAGGGCGCTTATAGCAATCAGCCCCAGCATTTT.

This chain joins TRBV28 and TRBJ1-5, with D unclear. Germline-derived CDR1 and CDR2 are MDHEN and SYDVKM. The CDR3 is made up of 12 amino acids. V dropped 10 bases and J dropped 2 bases, with 9 bases sitting between them. Here the CDR3 DNA reads TGTGCCACCGAACAGCGCAATCAGCCCCAGCATTTT. Protein: CATEQRNQPQHF.

The chain has TRBV6-6 and TRBJ2-7; 7 nucleotides match TRBD1. The V segment lost 2 bases and the J segment 4 bases; nucleotides outside the gene matches: 2. The germline V gene encodes CDR1 MNHNY and CDR2 SVGAGI (reference sequence). CDR3 size: 13 residues. The CDR3 is CASSYAGGYEQYF. CDR3 sequence (DNA): TGTGCCAGCAGTTACGCAGGGGGATACGAGCAGTACTTC.

J is TRBJ1-1 and V is TRBV19; perhaps TRBD1 as D (6 bases). Trimming took 9 bases from V and 1 from J, leaving 15 bases between them. This CDR3 has 14 residues. CDR1 is LNHDA and CDR2 is SQIVND in the germline V gene (reference sequence). For the CDR3, the DNA is TGTGCCAGCGCCCCGGGACAAACGAACACTGAAGCTTTCTTT. It translates to CASAPGQTNTEAFF. The variable domain in full, with the rest retrieved from reference TRBV19 and TRBJ1-1, is DGGITQSPKYLFRKEGQNVTLSCEQNLNHDAMYWYRQDPGQGLRLIYYSQIVNDFQKGDIAEGYSVSREKKESFPLTVTSAQKNPTAFYLCASAPGQTNTEAFFGQGTRLTVV.

This chain uses TRBV27 with TRBJ1-2; TRBD1 is a possible D gene (6 bases). Germline V lookup: CDR1 MNHEY, CDR2 SMNVEV (reference sequence). This CDR3 region has 13 residues. Trimming removed 6 bases at V and 2 bases at J, with 10 bases between. For the CDR3, the DNA is TGTGCCAGCAGACGGACAGTCAACTATGGCTACACCTTC. It is translated as CASRRTVNYGYTF.